Each of the 32 T cell receptor beta chains below was sequenced from the same sample in a study of post-analysis software for immune sequencing data. Study-level results: There were five TRBV segments more frequent in patients than controls, and TRBV5-6, TRBV5-1 and TRBV20-1 were among them.

Each TCR beta cDNA library carried unique molecular identifiers. A single record per CDR3 protein comes from TCRdb applying MiXCR to the PCR reads. The sample has around 190,000 distinct CDR3 sequences; 29% are singletons. For these TCRs, the target antigens are not known. Input material: blood. All receptors derive from a girl between 2 and 17 years old with multiple sclerosis.

Many counts were recorded for this clonotype. The chain joins TRBV20-1 to TRBJ2-5, with D unclear. The CDR3 runs to 13 residues. Trimming took off 5 bases at V and 5 bases at J, with 15 bases between the two ends. Germline CDR1 and CDR2: DFQATT and SNEGSKA (reference sequence). CDR3 sequence reads: CSALGQYWETQYF. DNA for the CDR3: TGCAGTGCTCTGGGCCAATACTGGGAGACCCAGTACTTC.

The chain combines TRBV30 with TRBJ2-7; perhaps TRBD2 as D (6 bases). V shed 0 bases and J shed 2 bases, with 14 bases lying between them. Germline CDR1 and CDR2: GTSNPN and SVGIG (reference sequence). The length of the CDR3 is 15 residues. CDR3 region: CAWSVGQGGPYEQYF. The CDR3 DNA sequence: TGTGCCTGGAGTGTCGGCCAGGGAGGACCCTACGAGCAGTACTTC.

This clonotype was seen only a few times. The chain joins TRBV3-1 to TRBJ2-2; tentatively, D is TRBD1 or TRBD2 (5 bases each). The germline V gene has CDR1 LGHDT and CDR2 YNNKEL (reference sequence). Trimming stripped 2 bases from V and 5 bases from J, with 15 bases between. The length of the CDR3 is 16 residues. CDR3 coding DNA: TGTGCCAGCAGCCAATACCGGGGCATTGGAACCGGGGAGCTGTTTTTT. Translation: CASSQYRGIGTGELFF. The full variable domain, rest sourced from reference TRBV3-1 and TRBJ2-2, is DTAVSQTPKYLVTQMGNDKSIKCEQNLGHDTMYWYKQDSKKFLKIMFSYNNKELIINETVPNRFSPKSPDKAHLNLHINSLELGDSAVYFCASSQYRGIGTGELFFGEGSRLTVL.

A note on this clonotype: A single base separates this from a much larger clone, so it may be a read error. The gene calls are TRBV6-6 and TRBJ2-4; D remains unclear. The end of the DNA is better explained by TRBJ2-7, so the J call may be wrong. The germline CDR1 and CDR2 sequences are MNHNY and SVGAGI (reference sequence). This CDR3 spans 16 amino acids. The CDR3 nucleotides are TGTGCCAGCACCCCACGTGACCCGCAGACTGTCTACGAGCAGTACTTC. It specifies CASTPRDPQTVYEQYF.

The chain uses TRBV9 and TRBJ1-2, with no clear D. Germline values: CDR1 SGDLS, CDR2 YYNGEE. The ends were cut back, 0 bases at V and 1 base at J, with 10 bases in the middle. The CDR3 length is 15 residues. The CDR3 DNA is TGTGCCAGCAGCGTAGGGGAGGGCCTTAACTATGGCTACACCTTC. The encoded protein is CASSVGEGLNYGYTF.

This clonotype has ten or more counts. This sequence joins TRBV7-8 and TRBJ2-7, with 9 positions matching TRBD1. The CDR3 contains 16 residues. Unmatched junction bases numbered 11, after V lost 2 bases and J lost 6 bases. In germline, CDR1 is SGHVS, CDR2 FQNEAQ. As DNA, the CDR3 is TGTGCCAGCAGCTTATCGTCGGGACAGGGCTCGGGCGAGCAGTACTTC. It encodes CASSLSSGQGSGEQYF.

This clonotype was seen a handful of times. The J gene is TRBJ2-2, the V gene TRBV5-1; 7 positions match TRBD2. The CDR3 is made up of 13 amino acids. Germline values: CDR1 SGHRS, CDR2 YFSETQ. J was trimmed by 7 bases and V by 5 bases; bases with no gene match: 5. CDR3 coding DNA: TGCGCCAGCAGTTACGGGAGGAACGGGGAGCTGTTTTTT. Amino acid sequence: CASSYGRNGELFF.

About this clonotype: This may come from a read error, since a much larger clone is one base off. The genes are TRBV27 and TRBJ2-6; TRBD2 aligns across 10 bases. Trimming took 5 bases from V and 2 from J; bases not matched to a gene: 6. Germline V CDR1 and CDR2: MNHEY, SMNVEV (reference sequence). This CDR3 region has 17 residues. CDR3 DNA sequence: TGTGCCAGCAGTCCCTTAGCGGGAGGAACTGGGGCCAACGTCCTGACTTTC. Protein product: CASSPLAGGTGANVLTF.

V usage is TRBV6-6 and J usage is TRBJ2-7; no clear D. Germline V gives CDR1 MNHNY, CDR2 SVGAGI (reference sequence). The V end lost 0 bases, the J end lost 3 bases, and 9 bases lay between the germline ends. The CDR3 consists of 14 residues. The CDR3 sequence: CASSYSKTSYEQYF. In DNA form, the CDR3 reads TGTGCCAGCAGTTACTCCAAGACAAGCTACGAGCAGTACTTC.

This clonotype has ten or more counts. This rearrangement joins TRBV6-1 to TRBJ1-2, with 7 bases lining up with TRBD1. V trimming: 7 bases; J trimming: 5 bases; junction bases outside the gene matches: 7. Germline CDR1 is MNHNS and CDR2 is SASEGT. CDR3 length equals 13 residues. The CDR3: CASMTTGLYGYTF. CDR3 nucleotide sequence: TGTGCCAGCATGACGACAGGGCTATATGGCTACACCTTC.

A remark on this clonotype: Compared with germline, one end of the junction differs, possibly owing to a read error. The V gene is TRBV5-1, the J gene TRBJ2-1; TRBD2 is a possible D gene (7 bases). The CDR3 sequence is 19 residues long. Germline lookup yields CDR1 SGHRS and CDR2 YFSETQ. The CDR3 DNA is TGCGCCGGCAGCTTTAGGGGGGGCCCCGTCGGGGAGAAGGACAATGAGCAGTTCTTC. This gives the protein CAGSFRGGPVGEKDNEQFF.

This clonotype was picked up many times. V and J are TRBV11-1 and TRBJ2-3; 10 bases are a match to TRBD1. V dropped 5 bases and J dropped 1; count of bases not matched to a gene: 6. Germline assignment: CDR1 SGHAT and CDR2 FQDESV (reference sequence). This CDR3 has 16 amino acids. In DNA form, the CDR3 reads TGTGCCAGCAGCCTACGACAGGGGGCAGGCACAGATACGCAGTATTTT. Its translation is CASSLRQGAGTDTQYF.

This clonotype was detected a few times. The chain carries TRBV5-5 and TRBJ2-5; the match to TRBD1 covers 9 bases. The CDR3 is 15 residues long. Germline lookup yields CDR1 SGHKS and CDR2 YYEKEE (reference sequence). V shed 1 base, J shed 0 bases, and the junction held 1 base outside the gene matches. The CDR3 spells CASSLRQGDQETQYF. The CDR3 nucleotides are TGTGCCAGCAGCTTGAGACAGGGGGACCAAGAGACCCAGTACTTC.

In the case of this clonotype: A much larger clone differs from this one at a single base, so this may be a read error. The genes are TRBV7-9 and TRBJ2-1; 7 bases are a match to TRBD1. V lost 8 bases to trimming and J lost 10 bases; unmatched junction nucleotides: 11. Germline CDR1 reads SEHNR; CDR2 reads FQNEAQ (reference sequence). CDR3 length: 13 residues. In DNA form, the CDR3 reads TGTGCCAGCGGCCGGGACAGTGCCTACGAGCAGTTCTTC. It yields the protein CASGRDSAYEQFF.

With respect to this clonotype: Relative to the germline gene, one junction end is altered; a read error may explain this. The J gene is TRBJ2-6, the V gene TRBV25-1; tentative D call: TRBD2 (7 bases). Germline V gives CDR1 MGHDK, CDR2 SYGVNS. This CDR3 spans 18 amino acids. The CDR3 is CASSSPGGLSSGANVRTF. CDR3 in DNA: TGTGCCAGCAGTTCCCCGGGGGGCCTTTCGTCTGGGGCCAACGTCCGGACTTTC.

The table lists this clonotype with many counts. The chain carries TRBV10-3 and TRBJ2-3; D call uncertain. There are 13 residues in the CDR3. Trimming pared 11 bases from V and 0 bases from J, leaving 12 bases between. Germline CDR1 ENHRY, CDR2 SYGVKD. CDR3 amino acids: CASQPLSTDTQYF. The CDR3 DNA reads TGTGCCTCTCAGCCTCTAAGCACAGATACGCAGTATTTT.

This clonotype was seen many times. The rearrangement joins TRBV12-3 or TRBV12-4 to TRBJ1-6; unclear D gene. The germline V and J ends were trimmed by 3 bases and 1 base, with 7 bases remaining between them. The CDR3 loop spans 15 amino acids. The CDR3 here is CASSLGGSYNSPLHF. The CDR3 DNA reads as TGTGCCAGCAGTTTGGGAGGGTCCTATAATTCACCCCTCCACTTT.

Concerning this clonotype itself: This may be a read error, as it is one base from a much larger clone. CDR3 sequence: CASSQGNRGRWNEQYF. In DNA, the CDR3 is TGCGCCAGCAGCCAAGGGAACAGGGGGCGGTGGAACGAGCAGTACTTC. The genes are TRBV4-1 and TRBJ2-7; the match to TRBD1 covers 9 bases. The germline V gene encodes CDR1 MGHRA and CDR2 YSYEKL. This CDR3 is built from 16 residues. J was trimmed by 5 bases and V by 1 base; bases with no gene match: 9.

This clonotype was observed at least ten times. The chain carries TRBV15 and TRBJ2-1; 7 positions match TRBD2. The CDR3 has 15 residues. Germline CDR1 and CDR2: LNHNV and YYDKDF (reference sequence). With V trimmed by 0 bases and J by 6 bases, 5 bases remained unmatched. CDR3 bases: TGTGCCACCAGCAGAGAGCTAGCGGCATTCAATGAGCAGTTCTTC. Its protein product is CATSRELAAFNEQFF.

This clonotype was recorded a few times. The chain links TRBV20-1 to TRBJ2-7; D not certain. Trimming took 5 bases from V and 7 from J, leaving 18 bases between them. Germline-derived CDR1 and CDR2 are DFQATT and SNEGSKA (reference sequence). This CDR3 spans 13 amino acids. The DNA for the CDR3 is TGCAGTGCTTCCCGTAGCTTCTACAATGAGCAGTACTTC. It translates to CSASRSFYNEQYF.

Of note for this clonotype: A much bigger clone sits one base away, suggesting this may be a read error. This chain connects TRBV5-1 to TRBJ2-1; possible D gene TRBD2, 7 bases. V lost 3 bases to trimming and J lost 9 bases, with 16 bases between them. CDR1 and CDR2 from the germline V gene are SGHRS and YFSETQ. The CDR3 totals 14 residues. The CDR3: CASSCTAGASEQFF. DNA for the CDR3: TGCGCCAGCAGCTGCACGGCGGGGGCGAGTGAGCAGTTCTTC.

This clonotype was seen repeatedly, ten times or more. The genes are TRBV11-3 and TRBJ2-1; no definite D call. Trimming took off 5 bases at V and 5 bases at J, with 13 bases between the two ends. Germline V lookup: CDR1 SGHNT, CDR2 YENEEA. This CDR3 has 14 amino acids. CDR3 in DNA: TGTGCCAGCAGCACAGTCGGTCCTAACAATGAGCAGTTCTTC. Amino acid sequence: CASSTVGPNNEQFF.

The rearrangement joins TRBV19 to TRBJ1-1; D uncertain. In germline, CDR1 is LNHDA, CDR2 SQIVND (reference sequence). This CDR3 has 15 amino acids. The germline V and J ends were trimmed by 6 bases and 0 bases, with 14 bases remaining between them. The CDR3 loop reads CASRSQHTMNTEAFF. In DNA form, the CDR3 reads TGTGCCAGTAGGTCACAGCATACCATGAACACTGAAGCTTTCTTT.

This clonotype showed up many times. The chain recombines TRBV20-1 with TRBJ1-6; TRBD1 aligns across 12 bases. CDR1 and CDR2 (germline): DFQATT, SNEGSKA (reference sequence). The CDR3 has 17 amino acids. V lost 1 base, J lost 10 bases, and 11 bases stayed unmatched. CDR3 amino acids: CSARAPGTGGLMSPLHF. The CDR3 coding sequence is TGCAGTGCTAGAGCGCCCGGGACAGGGGGCCTAATGTCACCCCTCCACTTT.

In its sample, this clonotype was seen once. The junction differs from germline at one of its ends, possibly a read error. The chain recombines TRBV29-1 with TRBJ2-2; 8 bases line up with TRBD2. Looked up from germline, CDR1 is SQVTM and CDR2 is ANQGSEA. The length of the CDR3 is 14 residues. The CDR3 region is CSVVRAGVTGERFF. As DNA, the CDR3 is TGCAGCGTTGTTCGAGCGGGAGTCACCGGGGAGCGGTTTTTT.

This clonotype appeared many times. The V and J genes are TRBV15 and TRBJ2-1; D gene unclear. The V gene's germline CDR1 is LNHNV and CDR2 YYDKDF (reference sequence). The CDR3 runs to 13 residues. V dropped 3 bases and J dropped 7 bases, with 10 bases sitting between them. The CDR3: CATSSSRRNEQFF. CDR3 in DNA: TGTGCCACCAGCAGTTCAAGGCGGAATGAGCAGTTCTTC. The full variable domain, its missing parts supplied by reference TRBV15 and TRBJ2-1, is DAMVIQNPRYQVTQFGKPVTLSCSQTLNHNVMYWYQQKSSQAPKLLFHYYDKDFNNEADTPDNFQSRRPNTSFCFLDIRSPGLGDTAMYLCATSSSRRNEQFFGPGTRLTVL.

This chain links TRBV30 with TRBJ2-1; D is perhaps TRBD2 (6 bases). The CDR3 is 15 residues long. The germline V and J ends were trimmed by 5 bases and 1 base, with 15 bases remaining between them. Germline values: CDR1 GTSNPN, CDR2 SVGIG (reference sequence). CDR3 region: CAWGGAWGSYNEQFF. CDR3 sequence (DNA): TGTGCCTGGGGAGGGGCCTGGGGTTCCTACAATGAGCAGTTCTTC.

This clonotype was observed a few times. The chain carries TRBV7-2 and TRBJ2-2; D gene uncertain. This CDR3 has 13 residues. V was shortened by 6 bases and J by 2 bases, with 7 bases between the two germline ends. Per germline, CDR1 SGHTA and CDR2 FQGNSA. The chain's CDR3 is CASSWRNTGELFF. For the CDR3, the DNA is TGTGCCAGCAGTTGGAGAAACACCGGGGAGCTGTTTTTT.

In this sample, this clonotype turned up a few times. V and J are TRBV11-2 and TRBJ1-4; 7 nucleotides match TRBD1. The V gene end was trimmed by 3 bases and the J gene end by 7 bases; junction bases not matched to a gene: 8. CDR1 SGHAT and CDR2 FQNNGV come from the germline V gene. This CDR3 has 15 residues. CDR3 coding DNA: TGTGCCAGCAGCTTTACAGACAGGGCCGGTGAAAAACTGTTTTTT. Protein product: CASSFTDRAGEKLFF.

The chain uses TRBV19 and TRBJ2-7, with D maybe TRBD1 (6 bases). This CDR3 comprises 14 residues. Trimming pared 9 bases from V and 0 bases from J, leaving 15 bases between. Germline V gene sequence: CDR1 LNHDA, CDR2 SQIVND (reference sequence). In DNA form, the CDR3 reads TGTGCCAGCGCAGCAACGGACAGCTCCTACGAGCAGTACTTC. Translation gives CASAATDSSYEQYF.

On this clonotype: A clone one base away is much larger, so this may be a read error. This sequence joins TRBV12-3 or TRBV12-4 and TRBJ1-1; D not certain. The ends were cut back, 6 bases at V and 1 base at J, with 12 bases in the middle. The CDR3 contains 14 residues. CDR3 coding DNA: TGTGCCAGCAGCCCCACTGGGAGGAACACTGAAGCTTTCTTT. Translating it yields CASSPTGRNTEAFF.

Worth noting for this clonotype: This likely comes from a read error, as the CDR3 has no conserved phenylalanine or tryptophan at its end. No DNA is shown, since the ends of the CDR3 on it are uncertain; the CDR3 is the one TCRdb lists. The chain combines TRBV4-1 with TRBJ2-1; the table's D call TRBD2 went unverified against the DNA. The germline gives CDR1 MGHRA, CDR2 YSYEKL. The CDR3 length is 15 residues, termini included. This CDR3 is CASSPSKMGGYTFGS.